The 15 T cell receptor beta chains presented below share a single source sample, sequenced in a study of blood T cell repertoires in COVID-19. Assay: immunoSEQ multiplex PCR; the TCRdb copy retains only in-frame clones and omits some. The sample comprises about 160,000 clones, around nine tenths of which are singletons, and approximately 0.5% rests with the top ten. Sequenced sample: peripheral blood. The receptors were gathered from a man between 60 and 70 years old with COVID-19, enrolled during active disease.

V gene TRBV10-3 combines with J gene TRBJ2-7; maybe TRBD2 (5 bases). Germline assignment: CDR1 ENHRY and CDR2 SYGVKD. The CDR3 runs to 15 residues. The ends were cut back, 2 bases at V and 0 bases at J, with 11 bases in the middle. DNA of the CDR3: TGTGCCATCAGTGAGGGCGGGCTCCACTCCTACGAGCAGTACTTC. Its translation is CAISEGGLHSYEQYF.

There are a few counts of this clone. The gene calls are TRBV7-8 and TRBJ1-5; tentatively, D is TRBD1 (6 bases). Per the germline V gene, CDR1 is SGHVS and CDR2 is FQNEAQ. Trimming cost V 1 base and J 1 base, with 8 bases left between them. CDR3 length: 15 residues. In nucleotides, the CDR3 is TGTGCCAGCAGCTTAGGGGACACCAGCAATCAGCCCCAGCATTTT. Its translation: CASSLGDTSNQPQHF.

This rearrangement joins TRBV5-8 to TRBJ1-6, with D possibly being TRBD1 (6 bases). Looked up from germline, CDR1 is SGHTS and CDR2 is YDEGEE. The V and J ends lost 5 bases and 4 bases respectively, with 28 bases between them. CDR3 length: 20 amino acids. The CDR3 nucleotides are TGTGCCAGCAGAATTGGAGTCGCAGGGGCCACTTTGGGGTATAATTCACCCCTCCACTTT. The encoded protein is CASRIGVAGATLGYNSPLHF.

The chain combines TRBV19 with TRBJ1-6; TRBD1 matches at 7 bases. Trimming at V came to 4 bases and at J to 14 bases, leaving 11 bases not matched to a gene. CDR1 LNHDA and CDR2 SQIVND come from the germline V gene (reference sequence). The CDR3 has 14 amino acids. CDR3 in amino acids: CASSSTTGLFTLHF. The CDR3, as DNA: TGTGCCAGTAGTAGCACGACAGGGCTTTTTACCCTCCACTTT.

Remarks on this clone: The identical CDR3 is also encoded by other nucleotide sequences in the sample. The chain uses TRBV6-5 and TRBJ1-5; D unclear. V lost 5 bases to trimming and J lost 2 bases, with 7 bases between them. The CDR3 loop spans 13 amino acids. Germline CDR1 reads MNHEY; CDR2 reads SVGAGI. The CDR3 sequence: CASSPSRNQPQHF. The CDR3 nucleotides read TGTGCCAGCAGTCCCTCTCGCAATCAGCCCCAGCATTTT.

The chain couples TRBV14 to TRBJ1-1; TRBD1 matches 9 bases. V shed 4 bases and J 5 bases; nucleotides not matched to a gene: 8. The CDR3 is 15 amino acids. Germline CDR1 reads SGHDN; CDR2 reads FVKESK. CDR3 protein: CASSLSLGTGTEAFF. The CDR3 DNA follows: TGTGCCAGCAGCCTCTCCCTTGGGACAGGGACTGAAGCTTTCTTT. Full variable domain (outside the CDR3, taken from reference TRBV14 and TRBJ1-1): EAGVTQFPSHSVIEKGQTVTLRCDPISGHDNLYWYRRVMGKEIKFLLHFVKESKQDESGMPNNRFLAERTGGTYSTLKVQPAELEDSGVYFCASSLSLGTGTEAFFGQGTRLTVV.

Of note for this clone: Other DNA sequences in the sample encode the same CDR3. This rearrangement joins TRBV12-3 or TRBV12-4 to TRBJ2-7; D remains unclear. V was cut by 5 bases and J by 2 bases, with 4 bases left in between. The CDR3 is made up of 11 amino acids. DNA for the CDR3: TGTGCCAGCAGTACGGCCTACGAGCAGTACTTC. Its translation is CASSTAYEQYF.

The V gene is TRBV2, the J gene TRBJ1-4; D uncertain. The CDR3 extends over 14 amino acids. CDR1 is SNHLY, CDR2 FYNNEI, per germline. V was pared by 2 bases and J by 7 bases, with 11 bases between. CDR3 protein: CASSERLASEKLFF. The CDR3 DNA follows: TGTGCCAGCAGTGAAAGACTCGCTAGTGAAAAACTGTTTTTT.

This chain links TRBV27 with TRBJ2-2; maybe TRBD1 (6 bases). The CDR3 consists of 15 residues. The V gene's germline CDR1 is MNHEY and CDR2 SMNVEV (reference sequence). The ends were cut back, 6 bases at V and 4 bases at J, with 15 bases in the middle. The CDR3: CASSKNKGVTGELFF. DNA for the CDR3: TGTGCCAGCAGCAAAAACAAGGGGGTCACCGGGGAGCTGTTTTTT.

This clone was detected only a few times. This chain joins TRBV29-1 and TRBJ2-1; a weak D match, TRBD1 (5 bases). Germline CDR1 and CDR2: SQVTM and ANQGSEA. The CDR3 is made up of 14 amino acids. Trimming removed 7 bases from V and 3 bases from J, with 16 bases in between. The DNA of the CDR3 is TGCAGCGCTGGGGCCACTGGGGTCTACAATGAGCAGTTCTTC. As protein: CSAGATGVYNEQFF.

The CDR3: CASSLSSTVTYEQYF. The CDR3 region has the DNA TGTGCCAGCAGCTTATCTTCGACAGTGACCTACGAGCAGTACTTC. The gene calls are TRBV11-2 and TRBJ2-7, with TRBD1 as a possible D gene (5 bases). The V end was cut by 2 bases, the J end by 2 bases, with 13 bases between. This CDR3 is 15 amino acids long. Germline CDR1 and CDR2: SGHAT and FQNNGV.

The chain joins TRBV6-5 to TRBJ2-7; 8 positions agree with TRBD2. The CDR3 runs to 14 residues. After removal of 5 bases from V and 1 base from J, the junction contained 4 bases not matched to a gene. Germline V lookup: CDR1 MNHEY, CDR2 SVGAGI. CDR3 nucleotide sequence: TGTGCCAGCAGTCGGGGGGGGGATTCCTACGAGCAGTACTTC. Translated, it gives CASSRGGDSYEQYF.

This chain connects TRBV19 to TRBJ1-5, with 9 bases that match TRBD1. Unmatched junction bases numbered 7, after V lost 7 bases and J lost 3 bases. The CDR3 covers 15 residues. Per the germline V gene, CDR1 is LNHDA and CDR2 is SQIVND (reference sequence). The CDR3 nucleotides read TGTGCCAGTAAAGCCGGGACAGGGACCAATCAGCCCCAGCATTTT. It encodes CASKAGTGTNQPQHF.

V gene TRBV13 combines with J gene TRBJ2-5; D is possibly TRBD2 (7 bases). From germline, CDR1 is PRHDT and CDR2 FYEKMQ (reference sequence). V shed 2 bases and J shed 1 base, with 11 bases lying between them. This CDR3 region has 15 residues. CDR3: CASSLQRDTQETQYF. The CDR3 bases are TGTGCCAGCAGCTTACAGCGGGACACCCAAGAGACCCAGTACTTC.

CDR3 region: CASSRTLNTEAFF. The CDR3 DNA follows: TGCGCCAGCAGCCGCACACTGAACACTGAAGCTTTCTTT. The chain has TRBV4-3 and TRBJ1-1; D is unresolved. The germline V and J ends were trimmed by 4 bases and 0 bases, with 6 bases remaining between them. Germline assignment: CDR1 LGHNA and CDR2 YSLEER. CDR3 size: 13 residues.